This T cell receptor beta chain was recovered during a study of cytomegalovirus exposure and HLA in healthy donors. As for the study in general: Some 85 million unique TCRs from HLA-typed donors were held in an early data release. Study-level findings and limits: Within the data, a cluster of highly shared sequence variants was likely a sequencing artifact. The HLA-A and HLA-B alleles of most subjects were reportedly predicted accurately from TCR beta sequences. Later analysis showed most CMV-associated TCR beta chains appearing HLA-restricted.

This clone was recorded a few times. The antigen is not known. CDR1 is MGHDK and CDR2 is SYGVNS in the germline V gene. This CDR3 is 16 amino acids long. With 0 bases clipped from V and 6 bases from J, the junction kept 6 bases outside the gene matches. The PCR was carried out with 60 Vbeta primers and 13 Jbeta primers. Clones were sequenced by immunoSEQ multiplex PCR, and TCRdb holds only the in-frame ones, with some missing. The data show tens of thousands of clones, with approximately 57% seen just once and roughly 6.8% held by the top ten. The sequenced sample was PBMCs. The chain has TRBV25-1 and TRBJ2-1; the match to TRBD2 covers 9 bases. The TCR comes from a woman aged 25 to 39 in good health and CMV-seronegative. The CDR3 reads CASSEYGGGGANEQFF. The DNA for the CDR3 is TGTGCCAGCAGTGAATATGGGGGCGGGGGGGCCAATGAGCAGTTCTTC.